This T cell receptor (beta chain) was obtained from a study of cytomegalovirus exposure and HLA in healthy donors. A word on this clone: Its antigen is not known.

Points from the study as a whole: A later analysis associated 15,000 or so TCR beta sequences with HLA alleles at a 0.05 false discovery rate. V- and J-gene trimming in TCR beta was tied to a missense DCLRE1C variant by an analysis performed later. Some public TCRs appeared in many individuals, while most sequences were rare.

The CDR3 totals 15 residues. Germline-derived CDR1 and CDR2 are SGHTA and FQGNSA. PCR was performed using 60 Vbeta and 13 Jbeta primers. Repertoires were generated with immunoSEQ multiplex PCR, while TCRdb's copy carries only in-frame clones and drops some. The table has roughly 190,000 clones, 85% to 90% seen once. The clonotype comes from a woman between 18 and 30 years old in good health and CMV-seronegative. The source material was PBMCs. The J gene is TRBJ2-5, the V gene TRBV7-2; D is possibly TRBD2 (6 bases). The end of the DNA is better explained by TRBJ2-7, so the J call may be wrong. This CDR3 is CASSLLTRDGYEQYF. CDR3 in DNA: TGTGCCAGCAGCTTACTGACTAGGGACGGGTACGAGCAGTACTTC.